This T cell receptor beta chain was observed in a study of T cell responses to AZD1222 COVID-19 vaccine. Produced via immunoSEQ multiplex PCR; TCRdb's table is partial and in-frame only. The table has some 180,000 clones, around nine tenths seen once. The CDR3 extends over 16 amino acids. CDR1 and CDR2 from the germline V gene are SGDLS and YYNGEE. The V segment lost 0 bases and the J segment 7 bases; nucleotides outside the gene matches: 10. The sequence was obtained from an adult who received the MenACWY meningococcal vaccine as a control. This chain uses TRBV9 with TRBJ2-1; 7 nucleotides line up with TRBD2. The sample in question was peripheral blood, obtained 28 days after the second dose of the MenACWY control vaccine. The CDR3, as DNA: TGTGCCAGCAGCGTAGTTGGGGGAGGGTTGTTGAATGAGCAGTTCTTC. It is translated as CASSVVGGGLLNEQFF.